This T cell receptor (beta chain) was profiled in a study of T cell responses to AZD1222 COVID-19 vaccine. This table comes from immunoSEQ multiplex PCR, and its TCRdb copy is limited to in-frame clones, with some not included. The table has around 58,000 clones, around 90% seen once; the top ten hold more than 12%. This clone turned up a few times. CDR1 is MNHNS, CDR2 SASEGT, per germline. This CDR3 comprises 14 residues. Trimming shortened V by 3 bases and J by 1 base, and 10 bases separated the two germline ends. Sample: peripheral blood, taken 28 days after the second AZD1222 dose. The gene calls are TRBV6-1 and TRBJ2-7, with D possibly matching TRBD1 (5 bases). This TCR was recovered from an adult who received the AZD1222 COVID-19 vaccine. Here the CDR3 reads CASSESGISYEQYF. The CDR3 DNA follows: TGTGCCAGCAGTGAGTCAGGGATATCCTACGAGCAGTACTTC.